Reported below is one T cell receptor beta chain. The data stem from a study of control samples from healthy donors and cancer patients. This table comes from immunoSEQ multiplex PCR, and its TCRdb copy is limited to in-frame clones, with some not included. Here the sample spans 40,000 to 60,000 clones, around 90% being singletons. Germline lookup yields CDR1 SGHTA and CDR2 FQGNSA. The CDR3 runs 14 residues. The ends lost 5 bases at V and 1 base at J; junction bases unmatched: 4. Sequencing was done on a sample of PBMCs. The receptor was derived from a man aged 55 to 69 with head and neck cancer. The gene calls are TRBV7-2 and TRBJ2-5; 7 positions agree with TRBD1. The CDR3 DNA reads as TGTGCCAGCAGCCGGGGACAGTTCCAAGAGACCCAGTACTTC. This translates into CASSRGQFQETQYF.